This T cell receptor (beta chain) stems from a study of blood T cell repertoires in COVID-19. Study context: PBMCs, B-cell-depleted T cells, or T cells provided the cDNA or gDNA that made up the material.

Using immunoSEQ multiplex PCR, the repertoire was profiled, and TCRdb retains in-frame clones only, with some absent. The sample has under 90,000 clones, 90% to 95% seen once. CDR3 length equals 16 residues. Germline values: CDR1 SGHRS, CDR2 YFSETQ. The V end was cut by 0 bases, the J end by 9 bases, with 16 bases between. The specimen sequenced was peripheral blood. This sequence joins TRBV5-1 and TRBJ1-6, with TRBD1 as a possible D gene (6 bases). The clonotype was recovered from a man aged 35 to 55 with COVID-19, enrolled during active disease. The CDR3 loop reads CASSLARTVYGSPLHF. DNA for the CDR3: TGCGCCAGCAGCTTGGCCCGGACAGTTTATGGTTCACCCCTCCACTTT.